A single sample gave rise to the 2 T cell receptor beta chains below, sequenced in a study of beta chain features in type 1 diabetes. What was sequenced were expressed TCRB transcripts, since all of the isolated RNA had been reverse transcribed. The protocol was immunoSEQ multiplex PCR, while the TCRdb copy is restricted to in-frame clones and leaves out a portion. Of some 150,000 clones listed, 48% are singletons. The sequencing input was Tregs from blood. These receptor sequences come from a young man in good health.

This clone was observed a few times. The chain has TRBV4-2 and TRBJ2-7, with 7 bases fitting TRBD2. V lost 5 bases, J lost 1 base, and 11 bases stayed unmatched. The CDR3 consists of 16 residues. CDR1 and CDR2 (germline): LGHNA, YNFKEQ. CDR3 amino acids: CASSGIWGGDSYEQYF. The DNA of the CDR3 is TGTGCCAGCAGCGGGATTTGGGGGGGGGATTCCTACGAGCAGTACTTC.

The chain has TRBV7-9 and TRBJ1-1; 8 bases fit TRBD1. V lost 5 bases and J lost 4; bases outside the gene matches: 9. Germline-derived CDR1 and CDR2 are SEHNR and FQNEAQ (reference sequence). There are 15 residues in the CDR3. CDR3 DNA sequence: TGTGCCAGCAGCATAAATACAGGGGGGAGCACTGAAGCTTTCTTT. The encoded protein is CASSINTGGSTEAFF.